A selection of T cell receptor beta chains follows, all from one sample in a study of radiation and T cells in renal cell carcinoma. TCRdb's table, derived via immunoSEQ multiplex PCR, lists solely in-frame clones and lacks some. The table records some 14,000 clones, over 50% of them present only once. Sequenced material: tumor tissue, taken from a patient whose treatment was nephrectomy without radiotherapy. The receptors were sampled from a man in his fifties or sixties with renal cell carcinoma. Each CDR3 is given with its conserved first and last residue. A D gene is named only where the DNA matches it firmly. Size is omitted from some rows. Given values are once, few, many or a class for expanded clones.

V gene: TRBV6-5
clone size: -
J gene: TRBJ1-1
D gene: -
CDR3 DNA: TGTGCCAGCCGATTAAATGAGGCTATGAACACTGAAGCTTTCTTT
CDR3 protein: CASRLNEAMNTEAFF

V gene: TRBV19
clone size: -
J gene: TRBJ2-5
D gene: TRBD2
CDR3 DNA: TGTGCCAGTTCAAGCGGGGGGATGACCCAGTACTTC
CDR3 protein: CASSSGGMTQYF

V gene: TRBV7-8
clone size: few
J gene: TRBJ1-1
D gene: -
CDR3 DNA: TGTGCCAGCAGCTTAGGGGAGAAGAACACTGAAGCTTTCTTT
CDR3 protein: CASSLGEKNTEAFF

V gene: TRBV19
clone size: few
J gene: TRBJ1-1
D gene: TRBD1
CDR3 DNA: TGTGCCAGTAGTACCGACAGGGGAAAAGCTTTCTTT
CDR3 protein: CASSTDRGKAFF

V gene: TRBV6-5
clone size: -
J gene: TRBJ2-7
D gene: TRBD1
CDR3 DNA: TGTGCCAGCAGCTTGACAGGGGCGATCGAGCAGTACTTC
CDR3 protein: CASSLTGAIEQYF

V gene: TRBV4-1
clone size: few
J gene: TRBJ1-1
D gene: -
CDR3 DNA: TGCGCCAGCAGCCAAGATAGGGGGGAGATGACTGAAGCTTTCTTT
CDR3 protein: CASSQDRGEMTEAFF

V gene: TRBV4-1
clone size: once
J gene: TRBJ1-4
D gene: -
CDR3 DNA: TGCGCCAGCAGCCCACGACAGGTTAATGAAAAACTGTTTTTT
CDR3 protein: CASSPRQVNEKLFF

V gene: TRBV7-8
clone size: -
J gene: TRBJ2-7
D gene: -
CDR3 DNA: TGTGCCAGCAGCTTAAACGGCTACGAGCAGTACTTC
CDR3 protein: CASSLNGYEQYF

V gene: TRBV27
clone size: -
J gene: TRBJ2-2
D gene: TRBD2
CDR3 DNA: TGTGCCAGCAGTCGCCGGAGACTAGCGGGAGAGCGTACCGGGGAGCTGTTTTTT
CDR3 protein: CASSRRRLAGERTGELFF

V gene: TRBV11-1
clone size: few
J gene: TRBJ2-7
D gene: -
CDR3 DNA: TGTGCCAGCAGCTTACCTTCGTTCGAGCAGTACTTC
CDR3 protein: CASSLPSFEQYF

V gene: TRBV7-3
clone size: -
J gene: TRBJ2-6
D gene: TRBD1
CDR3 DNA: TGTGCCAGCAGCGTCAGGGGGTCGCCCTCTGGGGCCAACGTCCTGACTTTC
CDR3 protein: CASSVRGSPSGANVLTF

V gene: TRBV7-9
clone size: -
J gene: TRBJ2-4
D gene: -
CDR3 DNA: TGTGCCAGCAGCCGGGACAATCTAAAAACCAAAAACATTCAGTACTTC
CDR3 protein: CASSRDNLKTKNIQYF

V gene: TRBV4-3
clone size: once
J gene: TRBJ1-5
D gene: -
CDR3 DNA: TGCGCCAGCAGCCAAGACTGGGGAAATAGCAATCAGCCCCAGCATTTT
CDR3 protein: CASSQDWGNSNQPQHF

V gene: TRBV5-1
clone size: -
J gene: TRBJ1-1
D gene: -
CDR3 DNA: TGCGCCAGCAGCCAAGGGCCCGGTAACACTGAAGCTTTCTTT
CDR3 protein: CASSQGPGNTEAFF

V gene: TRBV29-1
clone size: -
J gene: TRBJ2-2
D gene: -
CDR3 DNA: TGCAGCGTTTCCTCTGGGAGCGGCGGGGAGCTGTTTTTT
CDR3 protein: CSVSSGSGGELFF

V gene: TRBV10-1
clone size: -
J gene: TRBJ2-3
D gene: -
CDR3 DNA: TGCGCCAGCAGTGAGGGAACCGGGACCGTGGGGACAGATACGCAGTATTTT
CDR3 protein: CASSEGTGTVGTDTQYF

V gene: TRBV27
clone size: -
J gene: TRBJ1-2
D gene: -
CDR3 DNA: TGTGCCAGCAGTTTGATAGGGTCCGTGGATGGCTACACCTTC
CDR3 protein: CASSLIGSVDGYTF

V gene: TRBV6-1
clone size: once
J gene: TRBJ1-3
D gene: -
CDR3 DNA: TGTGCCAGCAGTGGGTCGGGAAATGTGGGAAACACCATATATTTT
CDR3 protein: CASSGSGNVGNTIYF

V gene: TRBV27
clone size: -
J gene: TRBJ2-2
D gene: -
CDR3 DNA: TGTGCCAGCAGTCGGTGGGTTACCGGGGAGCTGTTTTTT
CDR3 protein: CASSRWVTGELFF

V gene: TRBV6-6
clone size: medium-sized
J gene: TRBJ2-1
D gene: TRBD2
CDR3 DNA: TGTGCCTCGGATGGCGGGGGGGCCCCCAATGAGCAGTTCTTC
CDR3 protein: CASDGGGAPNEQFF

V gene: TRBV23-1
clone size: -
J gene: TRBJ2-2
D gene: -
CDR3 DNA: TGCGCCAGCAGTGCTATAAACACCGGGGAGCTGTTTTTT
CDR3 protein: CASSAINTGELFF

V gene: TRBV10-3
clone size: few
J gene: TRBJ2-1
D gene: TRBD2
CDR3 DNA: TGTGCCATCAGTGAGCGACGGGAGGGGTACAATGAGCAGTTCTTC
CDR3 protein: CAISERREGYNEQFF

V gene: TRBV9
clone size: -
J gene: TRBJ2-5
D gene: -
CDR3 DNA: TGTGCCAGCAGCGTAGCGACGGGGGTCCAGGAGACCCAGTACTTC
CDR3 protein: CASSVATGVQETQYF

V gene: TRBV14
clone size: -
J gene: TRBJ2-4
D gene: -
CDR3 DNA: TGTGCCAGCAGCCAATCCTGGGGGAACATTCAGTACTTC
CDR3 protein: CASSQSWGNIQYF

V gene: TRBV27
clone size: -
J gene: TRBJ2-7
D gene: -
CDR3 DNA: TGTGCCAGCAGTTTATCGACGGGGGCCACGCGGGGTTTCGAGCAGTACTTC
CDR3 protein: CASSLSTGATRGFEQYF

V gene: TRBV2
clone size: -
J gene: TRBJ1-2
D gene: -
CDR3 DNA: TGTGCCAGCACCACGGGGGTAAACGGCTACACCTTC
CDR3 protein: CASTTGVNGYTF

V gene: TRBV5-6
clone size: -
J gene: TRBJ2-2
D gene: -
CDR3 DNA: TGTGCCAGCAGCTTGTCGGGGTGGAACACCGGGGAGCTGTTTTTT
CDR3 protein: CASSLSGWNTGELFF

V gene: TRBV27
clone size: -
J gene: TRBJ2-7
D gene: -
CDR3 DNA: TGTGCCAGCAGTTTACTTAGGGGGGCGGGGGTCTACGAGCAGTACTTC
CDR3 protein: CASSLLRGAGVYEQYF

V gene: TRBV2
clone size: -
J gene: TRBJ1-1
D gene: -
CDR3 DNA: TGTGCCAGCAGTCTCTCAGGGTGGGGCACTGAAGCTTTCTTT
CDR3 protein: CASSLSGWGTEAFF

V gene: TRBV19
clone size: few
J gene: TRBJ1-5
D gene: -
CDR3 DNA: TGTGCCAGTAGTCTCACAGGGACTAGCAATCAGCCCCAGCATTTT
CDR3 protein: CASSLTGTSNQPQHF

V gene: TRBV25-1
clone size: -
J gene: TRBJ2-5
D gene: -
CDR3 DNA: TGTGCCAGCAGTGAGAACGTAATTAGCGGGACCCAGTACTTC
CDR3 protein: CASSENVISGTQYF

V gene: TRBV5-1
clone size: -
J gene: TRBJ2-1
D gene: TRBD2
CDR3 DNA: TGCGCCAGCAGCTTGGTTAGCGGGGAACACAATGAGCAGTTCTTC
CDR3 protein: CASSLVSGEHNEQFF

V gene: TRBV11-2
clone size: -
J gene: TRBJ1-3
D gene: TRBD1
CDR3 DNA: TGTGCCAGCAGCTTCCCCGACAGGGTAGCAGGAAACACCATATATTTT
CDR3 protein: CASSFPDRVAGNTIYF

V gene: TRBV4-1
clone size: -
J gene: TRBJ2-5
D gene: TRBD2
CDR3 DNA: TGCGCCAGCAGCCTGGGGACTAGACGATTTCAAGAGACCCAGTACTTC
CDR3 protein: CASSLGTRRFQETQYF

V gene: TRBV6-6
clone size: -
J gene: TRBJ2-3
D gene: -
CDR3 DNA: TGTGCCAGCAGTTTGGCTAGCGCCAATACGCAGTATTTT
CDR3 protein: CASSLASANTQYF

V gene: TRBV7-2
clone size: -
J gene: TRBJ1-5
D gene: -
CDR3 DNA: TGTGCCAGCAGCTTAGTGGGAACCAATCAGCCCCAGCATTTT
CDR3 protein: CASSLVGTNQPQHF

V gene: TRBV6-5
clone size: few
J gene: TRBJ2-7
D gene: TRBD1
CDR3 DNA: TGTGCCAGCAGTTCGGGGACAGGGGACGAGCAGTACTTC
CDR3 protein: CASSSGTGDEQYF